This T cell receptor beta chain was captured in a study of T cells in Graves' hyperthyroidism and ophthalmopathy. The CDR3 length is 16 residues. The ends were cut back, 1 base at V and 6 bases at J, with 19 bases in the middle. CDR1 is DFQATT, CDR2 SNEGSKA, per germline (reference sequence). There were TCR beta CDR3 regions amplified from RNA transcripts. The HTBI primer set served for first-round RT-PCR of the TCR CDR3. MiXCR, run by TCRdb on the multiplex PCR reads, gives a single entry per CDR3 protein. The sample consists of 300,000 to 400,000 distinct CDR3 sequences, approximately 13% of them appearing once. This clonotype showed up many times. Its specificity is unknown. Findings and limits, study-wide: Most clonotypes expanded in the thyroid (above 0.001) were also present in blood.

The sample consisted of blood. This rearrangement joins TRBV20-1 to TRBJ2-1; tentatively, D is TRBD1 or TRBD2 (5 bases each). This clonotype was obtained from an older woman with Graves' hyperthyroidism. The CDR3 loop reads CSARGGARERGNEQFF. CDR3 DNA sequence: TGCAGTGCTAGAGGAGGGGCTAGAGAAAGGGGCAATGAGCAGTTCTTC.